The clone carrying this T cell receptor beta chain has only a few counts. Its specificity is unknown. This specimen comes from a study of identical twins. Whole-study results and caveats: The conclusions drew on cross-sectional statistical analysis instead of tracking the same donors.

The ends were cut back, 3 bases at V and 0 bases at J, with 11 bases in the middle. The CDR3 spans 14 residues. Germline loops: CDR1 SQVTM, CDR2 ANQGSEA. One entry per CDR3 protein, called by TCRdb with MiXCR from the 5' RACE reads. Of 400,000 to 500,000 distinct CDR3 sequences listed, 15% to 20% were seen once; the top ten hold more than 10%. Sequences were obtained from naive T cells sorted from blood. The TCR originated in a man aged 50-60 years in good health. The chain is built from TRBV29-1 and TRBJ1-2; D unclear. CDR3 bases: TGCAGCGTTGACGTCCAGAGCCCTAACTATGGCTACACCTTC. Translated, it gives CSVDVQSPNYGYTF.